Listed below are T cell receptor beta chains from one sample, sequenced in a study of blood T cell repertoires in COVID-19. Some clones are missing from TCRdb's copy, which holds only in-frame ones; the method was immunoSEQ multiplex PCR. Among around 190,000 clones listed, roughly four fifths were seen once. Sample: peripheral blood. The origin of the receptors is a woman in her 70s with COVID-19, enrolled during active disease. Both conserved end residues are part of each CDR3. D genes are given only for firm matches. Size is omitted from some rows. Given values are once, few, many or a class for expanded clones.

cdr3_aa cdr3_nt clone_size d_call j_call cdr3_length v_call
CASSLDRGKNIQYF TGTGCCAGCAGCCTGGACAGGGGTAAGAACATTCAGTACTTC NA TRBD1 TRBJ2-4 14 TRBV27
CASSLGTSGILRNYEQYF TGTGCCAGCAGCTTAGGGACTAGCGGGATCTTACGGAACTACGAGCAGTACTTC NA TRBD2 TRBJ2-7 18 TRBV11-2
CASSPGGLALFF TGTGCCAGCAGTCCCGGGGGACTAGCTCTGTTCTTC NA TRBD2 TRBJ2-1 12 TRBV6-2/TRBV6-3
CASSQVQGYGYTF TGTGCCAGCAGCCAAGTGCAGGGCTATGGCTACACCTTC NA NA TRBJ1-2 13 TRBV14
CASSLPGGGSGNTIYF TGTGCCAGCAGCTTGCCAGGGGGAGGCTCTGGAAACACCATATATTTT NA TRBD1 TRBJ1-3 16 TRBV5-6
CASSIFASEAKNIQYF TGTGCCAGTAGTATATTCGCTAGCGAAGCCAAAAACATTCAGTACTTC NA NA TRBJ2-4 16 TRBV19
CASSQSGAYGYTF TGTGCCAGCAGCCAAAGCGGGGCCTATGGCTACACCTTC NA NA TRBJ1-2 13 TRBV3-1/TRBV3-2
CASSSLAGGPNEQFF TGTGCCAGCAGTTCTCTGGCGGGAGGGCCAAATGAGCAGTTCTTC NA TRBD2 TRBJ2-1 15 TRBV27
CASSTPTGRNTGELFF TGTGCCAGTAGTACCCCGACAGGGCGGAACACCGGGGAGCTGTTTTTT NA TRBD1 TRBJ2-2 16 TRBV19
CSVERTLGETQYF TGCAGCGTTGAGCGGACTCTCGGGGAGACCCAGTACTTC NA NA TRBJ2-5 13 TRBV29-1
CASSPRGRGEKLFF TGTGCCAGCAGCCCGAGGGGGCGCGGTGAAAAACTGTTTTTT NA TRBD1 TRBJ1-4 14 TRBV6-5
CASSYSRIRLEQFF TGTGCCAGCAGTTACTCGCGGATAAGGCTCGAGCAGTTCTTC NA NA TRBJ2-1 14 TRBV6-2/TRBV6-3
CASSIRSTGVSGDTEAFF TGTGCCAGTAGTATTAGGAGCACAGGGGTAAGCGGAGACACTGAAGCTTTCTTT NA TRBD1 TRBJ1-1 18 TRBV19
CASSLDGSRYEQFF TGTGCCAGCAGTTTAGACGGGAGTCGATATGAGCAGTTCTTC NA NA TRBJ2-1 14 TRBV27
CASTSGTSGILHNEQFF TGTGCCAGTACCTCCGGGACTAGCGGGATTCTCCACAATGAGCAGTTCTTC once TRBD2 TRBJ2-1 17 TRBV19
CASSRRGNGGELFF TGTGCCAGCAGTCGCCGGGGGAACGGCGGGGAGCTGTTTTTT NA NA TRBJ2-2 14 TRBV11-3
CASSYASDGTGVYSNQPQHF TGTGCCAGCAGTTACGCCTCTGACGGGACAGGGGTTTATAGCAATCAGCCCCAGCATTTT NA TRBD1 TRBJ1-5 20 TRBV6-2/TRBV6-3
CASSELTIGEQFF TGTGCCAGCAGTGAACTCACTATAGGTGAGCAGTTCTTC once NA TRBJ2-1 13 TRBV6-1
CASSFEQGVTPEAFF TGTGCCAGCAGCTTTGAACAGGGGGTGACTCCTGAAGCTTTCTTT NA TRBD1 TRBJ1-1 15 TRBV5-5
CATSDLLAGDQETQYF TGTGCCACCAGTGATTTGCTCGCGGGAGACCAAGAGACCCAGTACTTC NA TRBD2 TRBJ2-5 16 TRBV24-1
CASSRLAKSTDTQYF TGTGCCAGTAGTAGACTAGCGAAAAGCACAGATACGCAGTATTTT NA TRBD2 TRBJ2-3 15 TRBV19
CASSSPRGAEETQYF TGTGCCAGCAGTTCGCCTAGGGGCGCTGAAGAGACCCAGTACTTC NA NA TRBJ2-5 15 TRBV28
CASGGRYYEQYF TGTGCCAGTGGAGGGCGATACTACGAGCAGTACTTC few NA TRBJ2-7 12 TRBV28
CASSQVGQGFETQYF TGCGCCAGCAGCCAAGTTGGACAGGGATTTGAGACCCAGTACTTC NA TRBD1 TRBJ2-5 15 TRBV4-3
CSVDSPGGILREQYF TGCAGCGTTGACTCCCCCGGGGGGATCCTACGAGAGCAGTACTTC NA TRBD2 TRBJ2-7 15 TRBV29-1
CASSRNVENTEAFF TGTGCCAGCAGCAGAAATGTAGAGAACACTGAAGCTTTCTTT NA NA TRBJ1-1 14 TRBV6-2/TRBV6-3
CASSLGLAGGRDTQYF TGCGCCAGCAGCTTGGGACTAGCGGGAGGGAGAGATACGCAGTATTTT NA TRBD2 TRBJ2-3 16 TRBV5-1
CASSTWTSGSPDTQYF TGTGCCAGTAGTACGTGGACTAGCGGGAGCCCGGATACGCAGTATTTT NA TRBD2 TRBJ2-3 16 TRBV19
CSALEGNTIYF TGCAGCGCCTTGGAGGGAAACACCATATATTTT NA NA TRBJ1-3 11 TRBV29-1
CASSESRKFVNSPLHF TGTGCCAGCAGTGAATCCAGGAAGTTTGTTAATTCACCCCTCCACTTT NA NA TRBJ1-6 16 TRBV25-1
CASGLEQGRAFF TGTGCTAGTGGTTTGGAACAGGGACGGGCTTTCTTT NA NA TRBJ1-1 12 TRBV12-5
CASSQGTSGYNEQFF TGTGCCAGCAGCCAAGGGACTAGCGGCTACAATGAGCAGTTCTTC NA TRBD2 TRBJ2-1 15 TRBV11-3
CASSSLIRNTQYF TGTGCCAGCAGTTCCCTTATCAGGAATACGCAGTATTTT NA NA TRBJ2-3 13 TRBV28
CASRKQGAVNSYEQYF TGTGCCAGCAGAAAACAGGGGGCAGTTAACTCCTACGAGCAGTACTTC few TRBD1 TRBJ2-7 16 TRBV27
CASSPLPLTGPEAFF TGTGCCAGCAGCCCTCTACCTCTAACAGGCCCTGAAGCTTTCTTT NA NA TRBJ1-1 15 TRBV9
CASSPGLAGRMGNEQFF TGTGCCAGCAGCCCAGGACTAGCGGGGCGGATGGGAAATGAGCAGTTCTTC NA TRBD2 TRBJ2-1 17 TRBV7-2
CASSVEARGGETQYF TGTGCCAGCAGCGTAGAGGCTCGGGGAGGAGAGACCCAGTACTTC NA NA TRBJ2-5 15 TRBV9
CASSPGIGGRSTDTQYF TGTGCCAGCAGCCCTGGGATTGGCGGGAGGAGCACAGATACGCAGTATTTT NA TRBD2 TRBJ2-3 17 TRBV9
CASSLGNSASTDTQYF TGTGCCAGCAGCTTAGGGAACAGTGCTAGCACAGATACGCAGTATTTT NA NA TRBJ2-3 16 TRBV7-2
CAISEGGQSLGNTIYF TGTGCCATCAGTGAGGGTGGGCAGAGCCTTGGAAACACCATATATTTT NA NA TRBJ1-3 16 TRBV10-3
CASSRERTLRDTF TGTGCCAGCAGCCGGGAGAGGACCCTAAGGGACACCTTC NA NA TRBJ1-2 13 TRBV5-6
CASTVIAGGPYEQYF TGTGCCAGCACTGTCATAGCGGGAGGGCCGTACGAGCAGTACTTC NA TRBD2 TRBJ2-7 15 TRBV6-6
CASSRRQAGWETQYF TGTGCCAGCAGCCGAAGACAGGCCGGTTGGGAGACCCAGTACTTC NA NA TRBJ2-5 15 TRBV3-1/TRBV3-2
CASSQGLPNEQFF TGTGCCAGCAGCCAGGGACTTCCCAATGAGCAGTTCTTC NA NA TRBJ2-1 13 TRBV16
CAISVGAGASNEQFF TGTGCCATCAGTGTGGGAGCGGGAGCGTCCAATGAGCAGTTCTTC NA TRBD2 TRBJ2-1 15 TRBV10-3
CAWSATLGPLKDF TGTGCCTGGAGCGCCACTTTGGGGCCGCTTAAGGACTTC NA NA TRBJ2-7 13 TRBV30
CASTRMSGSGPDTQYF TGTGCCAGCACCCGAATGAGCGGGAGTGGGCCAGATACGCAGTATTTT NA TRBD2 TRBJ2-3 16 TRBV11-2
CASSLYVARIAYNEQFF TGTGCCAGCAGTTTATACGTAGCCAGGATAGCGTACAATGAGCAGTTCTTC NA NA TRBJ2-1 17 TRBV28
CASSMGQGRLFIYGYTF TGTGCCAGCAGTATGGGACAGGGCCGTCTATTTATCTATGGCTACACCTTC NA TRBD1 TRBJ1-2 17 TRBV28
CASSLGLANTGELFF TGTGCCAGCAGCTTAGGACTAGCGAACACCGGGGAGCTGTTTTTT NA NA TRBJ2-2 15 TRBV7-9
CASSSLYGYTF TGTGCCAGCAGTTCCCTCTATGGCTACACCTTC NA NA TRBJ1-2 11 TRBV28
CASSGRRGLAGAEETQYF TGTGCCAGCAGCGGCCGAAGGGGACTAGCGGGAGCGGAGGAGACCCAGTACTTC NA NA TRBJ2-5 18 TRBV21-1
CASSRTGGASGGMNTEAFF TGTGCCAGTAGTCGGACAGGGGGCGCGTCTGGGGGTATGAACACTGAAGCTTTCTTT NA TRBD1 TRBJ1-1 19 TRBV19
CASSPRGGVNEQYF TGTGCCAGCAGCCCACGAGGGGGAGTAAACGAGCAGTACTTC NA NA TRBJ2-7 14 TRBV3-1/TRBV3-2
CASSSLRWRMGYTF TGTGCCAGCAGCTCTTTGAGGTGGCGGATGGGCTACACCTTC NA NA TRBJ1-2 14 TRBV11-2
CASSLGSAGLAYEQYF TGTGCCAGCAGCTTAGGCTCCGCAGGGTTGGCCTACGAGCAGTACTTC NA NA TRBJ2-7 16 TRBV7-2
CASSSPRGAGNTIYF TGTGCCAGCAGCTCACCCAGGGGAGCGGGAAACACCATATATTTT many NA TRBJ1-3 15 TRBV7-6
CASSLTGAGPLNEQFF TGTGCCAGCAGCCTTACAGGGGCCGGTCCCCTTAATGAGCAGTTCTTC NA TRBD1 TRBJ2-1 16 TRBV11-2
CSASYILGGGWRAEAFF TGCAGTGCTAGTTATATACTCGGGGGGGGATGGAGGGCTGAAGCTTTCTTT NA NA TRBJ1-1 17 TRBV20-1
CASSLRTGDEQYF TGTGCCAGCAGCTTAAGGACAGGGGACGAGCAGTACTTC NA TRBD1 TRBJ2-7 13 TRBV11-3